This T cell receptor (beta chain) derives from a study of blood T cell repertoires in COVID-19. Study overall: There were acute and convalescent COVID-19 samples, and they came from the United States, Italy and Spain.

As originally analysed: Quantification of nucleated cells was approximated via reference gene primer amplification. Libraries were prepared by immunoSEQ multiplex PCR; TCRdb keeps only in-frame clonotypes and omits some of them. V and J calls and clone size come straight from that table; D and trimming were deduced from the DNA. Among more than 85,000 clones listed, around 80% were seen once. The sample taken for sequencing was peripheral blood. This clonotype originated in a woman of 80 years or more with active or convalescent COVID-19.

CDR3 coding DNA: TGTGCCAGCAGTTTTGAATCCGGTTATAACTATGGCTACACCTTC. Its translation: CASSFESGYNYGYTF. The chain is built from TRBV28 and TRBJ1-2; D is unresolved. Trimming cost V 3 bases and J 1 base, with 12 bases left between them. CDR3 length: 15 residues. In germline, CDR1 is MDHEN, CDR2 SYDVKM.